A selection of T cell receptor beta chains follows, all from one sample in a study of shared clonotypes between healthy human individuals. Sequencing used immunoSEQ multiplex PCR; TCRdb keeps in-frame clones, though not all of them. The sample contains hundreds of thousands of clones, about nine tenths of which appear only once. The sequenced material came from memory CD8+ T cells sorted from blood. These receptors were taken from a young man in good health. Both conserved end residues are trimmed from each CDR3. Rows give clone size only sometimes, using once, few, many, or a class for an expanded clone.

CDR3aa: ASSYSSGVRDYEQY
abundance: .
v_gene: TRBV6-5

CDR3aa: ASSFRPAYNEQF
abundance: .
v_gene: TRBV28

CDR3aa: ASSQGFQGANEKLF
abundance: .
v_gene: TRBV4-1

CDR3aa: ASSLRELDEQY
abundance: .
v_gene: TRBV5-6

CDR3aa: ASSPQGVNSPLH
abundance: once
v_gene: TRBV19

CDR3aa: ASSWTLNEQF
abundance: .
v_gene: TRBV5-6

CDR3aa: AWGRYSNQPQH
abundance: .
v_gene: TRBV30

CDR3aa: ASSLAQTGRLYDYT
abundance: .
v_gene: TRBV7-8

CDR3aa: ASSSEPDRGFDTGELF
abundance: .
v_gene: TRBV19

CDR3aa: ASSASGTPAGETQY
abundance: .
v_gene: TRBV9

CDR3aa: ASSYGTSYNEQF
abundance: .
v_gene: TRBV6-5

CDR3aa: AWSVLVGNTEAF
abundance: .
v_gene: TRBV30

CDR3aa: ASSTRTGDYGYT
abundance: .
v_gene: TRBV19

CDR3aa: ASSEWTGAYEQY
abundance: .
v_gene: TRBV5-1

CDR3aa: ASSLRRSLTYNEQF
abundance: .
v_gene: TRBV28

CDR3aa: ASSLIPDSSYEQY
abundance: .
v_gene: TRBV5-6

CDR3aa: ASSHLTSGRREQY
abundance: .
v_gene: TRBV4-1

CDR3aa: ASSPATGLGYEQY
abundance: .
v_gene: TRBV19

CDR3aa: ASSSYTSDGELF
abundance: .
v_gene: TRBV27

CDR3aa: ASSVGLAEAYEQY
abundance: once
v_gene: TRBV9

CDR3aa: ASSQEGREIDQETQY
abundance: .
v_gene: TRBV4-3

CDR3aa: SAPGGYT
abundance: .
v_gene: TRBV20-1

CDR3aa: ASSLDYGYT
abundance: .
v_gene: TRBV6-5

CDR3aa: ASSVAPAPGYTIY
abundance: .
v_gene: TRBV9

CDR3aa: ASSLTSRMDYGYT
abundance: .
v_gene: TRBV5-1

CDR3aa: ASSLAWGPGETQY
abundance: .
v_gene: TRBV7-7

CDR3aa: ASSLSPSGRYNEQF
abundance: once
v_gene: TRBV27

CDR3aa: ATERAGGETQY
abundance: .
v_gene: TRBV6-5

CDR3aa: ASSLEWGQGFDGELF
abundance: medium-sized
v_gene: TRBV5-1

CDR3aa: ASRDRVSTDTQY
abundance: once
v_gene: TRBV7-9

CDR3aa: ASSYTGGGSGNTIY
abundance: .
v_gene: TRBV6-5

CDR3aa: ASSDWQGTDNEQF
abundance: .
v_gene: TRBV2

CDR3aa: ASSLEQGTHEQY
abundance: .
v_gene: TRBV11-2

CDR3aa: ASSQVTSGSNEQF
abundance: .
v_gene: TRBV14